The rows below give T cell receptor beta chains drawn from one sample of a study of control samples from healthy donors and cancer patients. TCRdb's copy holds only in-frame clones and misses some; the assay was immunoSEQ multiplex PCR. The sample carries roughly 450,000 clones, around 90% recorded once. Sequences were obtained from PBMCs. The receptors derive from a man aged 40-49 years with head and neck cancer. The CDR3 runs from the conserved cysteine through the conserved F or W. The D gene is left open where the match is weak. Part of the rows lack a size; the others show once, few, many or a class for expanded clones.

length	V	D	size	J	CDR3	DNA
16	TRBV5-1	-	-	TRBJ2-3	CASSPRGAVDTDTQYF	TGCGCCAGCAGCCCCAGAGGGGCGGTGGATACAGATACGCAGTATTTT
15	TRBV27	-	-	TRBJ1-6	CASSLDSPGNSPLHF	TGTGCCAGCAGTTTGGACAGCCCTGGGAATTCACCCCTCCACTTT
15	TRBV18	TRBD1	-	TRBJ1-2	CASSEMGTGNYGYTF	TGTGCCAGCTCAGAAATGGGGACAGGGAACTATGGCTACACCTTC
13	TRBV18	-	once	TRBJ2-2	CASSRENTGELFF	TGTGCCAGCTCCCGGGAGAACACCGGGGAGCTGTTTTTT
14	TRBV27	TRBD1	-	TRBJ2-4	CASSPGQGENIQYF	TGTGCCAGCAGCCCCGGACAGGGGGAAAACATTCAGTACTTC
15	TRBV6-5	-	-	TRBJ2-5	CASSYTLGGEETQYF	TGTGCCAGCAGTTATACCCTCGGGGGAGAAGAGACCCAGTACTTC
13	TRBV15	TRBD1	-	TRBJ1-4	CAVTRGLREKLFF	TGTGCCGTAACCAGGGGGCTTCGGGAAAAACTGTTTTTT
15	TRBV13	-	-	TRBJ2-3	CASSSPGALADTQYF	TGTGCCAGCAGCTCCCCCGGCGCGTTGGCAGATACGCAGTATTTT
15	TRBV27	-	-	TRBJ1-5	CASSFGQGRDQPQHF	TGTGCCAGCAGTTTCGGCCAGGGGAGAGATCAGCCCCAGCATTTT
14	TRBV28	-	-	TRBJ1-5	CASSLQFSNQPQHF	TGTGCCAGCAGTTTACAGTTTAGCAATCAGCCCCAGCATTTT
15	TRBV11-2	-	-	TRBJ1-5	CASSLGRHGNQPQHF	TGTGCCAGCAGCCTCGGGCGACATGGCAATCAGCCCCAGCATTTT
12	TRBV27	TRBD2	-	TRBJ2-7	CASWTSGYEQYF	TGTGCCAGCTGGACTAGCGGGTACGAGCAGTACTTC
14	TRBV7-2	-	-	TRBJ1-5	CASSLEGRRQPQHF	TGTGCCAGCAGCTTAGAGGGGCGCAGACAGCCCCAGCATTTT
14	TRBV5-1	-	-	TRBJ2-7	CASSSSRLPYEQYF	TGCGCCAGCAGCTCCAGCCGTCTACCCTACGAGCAGTACTTC
17	TRBV9	-	-	TRBJ2-2	CASSPWGSFAGTGELFF	TGTGCCAGCAGCCCCTGGGGGTCTTTCGCTGGCACCGGGGAGCTGTTTTTT
15	TRBV4-2	-	once	TRBJ2-5	CASSQGGVPQETQYF	TGTGCCAGCAGCCAAGGGGGGGTCCCTCAAGAGACCCAGTACTTC
15	TRBV7-9	TRBD1	-	TRBJ2-1	CASRADRGTYNEQFF	TGTGCCAGCAGGGCCGACAGGGGGACCTACAATGAGCAGTTCTTC
14	TRBV3-1/TRBV3-2	-	-	TRBJ1-5	CASSRDIGDQPQHF	TGTGCCAGCAGCCGGGACATAGGGGACCAGCCCCAGCATTTT
19	TRBV28	-	-	TRBJ1-2	CASSLKAIFHDRRSYGYTF	TGTGCCAGCAGTTTAAAGGCCATATTCCATGACAGGCGGAGCTATGGCTACACCTTC
15	TRBV5-1	-	-	TRBJ2-2	CASSYSGANTGELFF	TGCGCCAGCAGCTATAGCGGTGCGAACACCGGGGAGCTGTTTTTT
16	TRBV28	TRBD1	-	TRBJ1-4	CASSLITGTGTEKLFF	TGTGCCAGCAGTTTAATTACTGGGACAGGGACCGAAAAACTGTTTTTT
14	TRBV4-3	-	-	TRBJ1-6	CASSQDRRNSPLHF	TGCGCCAGCAGCCAGGACAGACGAAATTCACCCCTCCACTTT
13	TRBV29-1	TRBD1	-	TRBJ1-4	CSVGTGTNEKLFF	TGCAGCGTTGGGACAGGGACAAATGAAAAACTGTTTTTT
15	TRBV28	-	-	TRBJ2-1	CASIVGQRTDSEQFF	TGTGCCAGCATAGTGGGGCAGAGGACCGACAGTGAGCAGTTCTTC
16	TRBV7-2	TRBD2	-	TRBJ2-5	CASSLWAGGYQETQYF	TGTGCCAGCAGCTTATGGGCGGGGGGGTACCAAGAGACCCAGTACTTC
17	TRBV27	TRBD1	-	TRBJ2-5	CASSLVAPGQGMGTQYF	TGTGCCAGCAGTTTAGTAGCCCCGGGACAGGGAATGGGGACCCAGTACTTC
14	TRBV5-1	TRBD2	-	TRBJ2-5	CASTPGGGQETQYF	TGCGCCAGCACCCCCGGCGGGGGGCAAGAGACCCAGTACTTC
15	TRBV9	TRBD2	-	TRBJ2-3	CASSVLAGAADTQYF	TGTGCCAGCAGCGTCCTAGCGGGGGCGGCAGATACGCAGTATTTT
14	TRBV7-3	-	-	TRBJ2-3	CASSLGGTTDTQYF	TGTGCCAGCAGCTTAGGAGGTACCACAGATACGCAGTATTTT
12	TRBV6-5	TRBD2	-	TRBJ2-7	CASSLGTSGTKF	TGTGCCAGCAGCCTCGGGACTAGCGGGACCAAATTC
12	TRBV11-2	-	-	TRBJ1-1	CASTPGWSEAFF	TGTGCCAGCACCCCGGGGTGGTCTGAAGCTTTCTTT
16	TRBV6-1	-	-	TRBJ1-6	CASSEAGQYYNSPLHF	TGTGCCAGCAGTGAAGCTGGACAGTACTATAATTCACCCCTCCACTTT
14	TRBV30	-	-	TRBJ2-7	CAWRSQGHLHEQYF	TGTGCCTGGAGATCACAGGGACATTTGCACGAGCAGTACTTC
14	TRBV28	TRBD1	-	TRBJ2-2	CASSPGTGTGELFF	TGTGCCAGCAGTCCCGGGACAGGGACCGGGGAGCTGTTTTTT
15	TRBV7-2	-	few	TRBJ1-6	CASSLGSARNSPLHF	TGTGCCAGCAGCTTAGGGTCGGCTAGAAATTCACCCCTCCACTTT
15	TRBV10-3	-	-	TRBJ1-1	CAISEHLGQNTEAFF	TGTGCCATCAGTGAACATCTAGGGCAGAACACTGAAGCTTTCTTT
17	TRBV20-1	-	-	TRBJ2-7	CSASKVPRAPIAYEQYF	TGCAGTGCTAGTAAAGTTCCGAGGGCCCCCATTGCCTACGAGCAGTACTTC
15	TRBV6-1	-	-	TRBJ2-7	CASSEFPGGAYEQYF	TGTGCCAGCAGTGAATTCCCGGGGGGCGCCTACGAGCAGTACTTC
16	TRBV12-5	-	-	TRBJ2-2	CASGFRLGAETGELFF	TGTGCTAGTGGTTTCCGTCTGGGGGCAGAAACCGGGGAGCTGTTTTTT
15	TRBV11-2	TRBD2	-	TRBJ2-3	CASSSLAGGTDTQYF	TGTGCCAGCAGCTCTCTAGCGGGAGGAACAGATACGCAGTATTTT
14	TRBV29-1	-	-	TRBJ2-2	CSVIIRGRPGELFF	TGCAGCGTCATAATTCGGGGGCGCCCCGGGGAGCTGTTTTTT
15	TRBV7-6	-	-	TRBJ2-7	CASTVGGDRRHEQYF	TGTGCCAGCACCGTGGGAGGGGACAGGAGACACGAGCAGTACTTC
15	TRBV11-1	-	-	TRBJ2-1	CASSPSVRAYNEQFF	TGTGCCAGCAGCCCGTCCGTCAGGGCGTACAATGAGCAGTTCTTC
16	TRBV5-1	-	-	TRBJ2-5	CASSLPGQRYQETQYF	TGCGCCAGCAGCTTGCCGGGACAAAGGTACCAAGAGACCCAGTACTTC
14	TRBV19	-	-	TRBJ2-6	CASRTGTGANVLTF	TGTGCCAGTAGGACCGGGACAGGGGCCAACGTCCTGACTTTC
14	TRBV27	-	once	TRBJ1-6	CASSLTRFNSPLHF	TGTGCCAGCAGTTTAACCAGGTTTAATTCACCCCTCCACTTT
11	TRBV29-1	-	-	TRBJ1-3	CGSGSGNTIYF	TGCGGGTCGGGCTCTGGAAACACCATATATTTT
20	TRBV24-1	TRBD2	-	TRBJ2-2	CATSDTFWDGGRSGTGELFF	TGTGCCACCAGTGACACTTTTTGGGACGGCGGGAGGTCCGGTACCGGGGAGCTGTTTTTT
14	TRBV2	-	-	TRBJ2-7	CASRGGDISYEQYF	TGTGCCAGCAGAGGGGGGGACATCTCCTACGAGCAGTACTTC
16	TRBV5-1	TRBD2	-	TRBJ2-5	CASSLRLAGGLETQYF	TGCGCCAGCAGCTTGAGACTAGCGGGGGGGCTTGAGACCCAGTACTTC
14	TRBV28	-	-	TRBJ1-1	CASSPVRVNTEAFF	TGTGCCAGCAGCCCAGTGCGGGTGAACACTGAAGCTTTCTTT
17	TRBV19	-	-	TRBJ2-3	CASSIPTGTGAADTQYF	TGTGCCAGTAGTATCCCAACAGGGACTGGGGCCGCAGATACGCAGTATTTT
18	TRBV15	-	-	TRBJ1-3	CATSRVPFSDRGGNTIYF	TGTGCCACCAGCAGAGTCCCTTTTTCGGACAGAGGTGGAAACACCATATATTTT